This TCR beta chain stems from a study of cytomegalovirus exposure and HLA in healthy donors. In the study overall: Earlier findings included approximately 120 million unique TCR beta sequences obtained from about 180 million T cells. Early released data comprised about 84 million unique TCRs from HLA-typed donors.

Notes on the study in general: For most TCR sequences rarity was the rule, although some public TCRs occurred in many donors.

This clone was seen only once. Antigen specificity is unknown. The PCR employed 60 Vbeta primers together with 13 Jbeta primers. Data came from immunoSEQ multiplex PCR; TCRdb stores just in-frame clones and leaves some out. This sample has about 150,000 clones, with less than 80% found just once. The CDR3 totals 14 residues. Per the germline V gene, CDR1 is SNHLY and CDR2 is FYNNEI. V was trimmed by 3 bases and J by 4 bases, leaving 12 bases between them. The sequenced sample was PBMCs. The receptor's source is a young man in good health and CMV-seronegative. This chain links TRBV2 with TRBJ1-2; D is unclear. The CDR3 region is CASSDVVLIYGYTF. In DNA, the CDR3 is TGTGCCAGCAGTGATGTAGTGTTAATCTATGGCTACACCTTC. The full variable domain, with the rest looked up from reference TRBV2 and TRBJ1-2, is EPEVTQTPSHQVTQMGQEVILRCVPISNHLYFYWYRQILGQKVEFLVSFYNNEISEKSEIFDDQFSVERPDGSNFTLKIRSTKLEDSAMYFCASSDVVLIYGYTFGSGTRLTVV.